The sequence of this T cell receptor (beta chain) was determined in a study of blood T cell repertoires in COVID-19. Study overall: Collection of acute and convalescent COVID-19 samples took place in the United States, Italy and Spain. The analysed material was cDNA or gDNA that came from T cells, B-cell-depleted T cells, or PBMCs.

The CDR3 contains 16 residues. The germline CDR1 and CDR2 sequences are LNHNV and YYDKDF (reference sequence). Trimming left V 0 bases short and J 3 bases short, with 15 bases between. The authors' processing: Estimates of nucleated cell counts were drawn from the amplification of reference gene primers. Assay: immunoSEQ multiplex PCR; the TCRdb copy retains only in-frame clones and omits some. The V and J calls and clone size come from that table; D and trimming were worked out from the DNA. The table records tens of thousands of clones, 90% of them present only once. Sequenced sample: peripheral blood. This sequence originates from a human donor in a cohort sampled during active COVID-19. V gene TRBV15 combines with J gene TRBJ2-7; perhaps TRBD1 as D (5 bases). The CDR3 region has the DNA TGTGCCACCAGCAGAGATAGGACCCCGACAGACTACGAGCAGTACTTC. Encoded protein: CATSRDRTPTDYEQYF. The full variable domain, with the rest looked up from reference TRBV15 and TRBJ2-7, is DAMVIQNPRYQVTQFGKPVTLSCSQTLNHNVMYWYQQKSSQAPKLLFHYYDKDFNNEADTPDNFQSRRPNTSFCFLDIRSPGLGDTAMYLCATSRDRTPTDYEQYFGPGTRLTVT.